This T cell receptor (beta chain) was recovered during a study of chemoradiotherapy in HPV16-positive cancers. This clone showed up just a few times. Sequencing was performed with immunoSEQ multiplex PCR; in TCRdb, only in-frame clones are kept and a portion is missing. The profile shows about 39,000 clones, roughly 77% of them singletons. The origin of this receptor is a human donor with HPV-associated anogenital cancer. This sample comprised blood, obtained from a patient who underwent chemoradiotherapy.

The CDR3 DNA reads as TGTGCCAGCAGCTTAGGTGGACTAGCGGCAAGGGGCAATGAGCAGTTCTTC. Its translation: CASSLGGLAARGNEQFF. The rearrangement joins TRBV7-9 to TRBJ2-1; 10 nucleotides agree with TRBD2. The CDR3 has 17 amino acids. V lost 1 base to trimming and J lost 6 bases; unmatched junction nucleotides: 9. Germline CDR1 and CDR2: SEHNR and FQNEAQ (reference sequence).